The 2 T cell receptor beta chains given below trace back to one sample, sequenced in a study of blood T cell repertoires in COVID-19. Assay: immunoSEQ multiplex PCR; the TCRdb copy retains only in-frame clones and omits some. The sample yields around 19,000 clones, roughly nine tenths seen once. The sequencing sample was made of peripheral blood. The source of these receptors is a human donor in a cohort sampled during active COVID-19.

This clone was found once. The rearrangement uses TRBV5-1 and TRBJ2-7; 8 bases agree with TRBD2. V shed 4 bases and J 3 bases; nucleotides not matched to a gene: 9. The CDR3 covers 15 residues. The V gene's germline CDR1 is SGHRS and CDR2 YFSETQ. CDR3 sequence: CASSATSGAYYEQYF. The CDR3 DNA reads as TGCGCCAGCAGCGCTACTAGCGGAGCATACTACGAGCAGTACTTC.

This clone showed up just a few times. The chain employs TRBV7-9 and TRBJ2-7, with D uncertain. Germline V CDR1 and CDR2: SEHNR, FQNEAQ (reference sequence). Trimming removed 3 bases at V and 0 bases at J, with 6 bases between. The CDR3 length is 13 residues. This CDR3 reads CASSFGSSYEQYF. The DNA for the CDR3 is TGTGCCAGCAGCTTTGGCAGCTCCTACGAGCAGTACTTC.